Shown below are 24 T cell receptor beta chains from a single sample sequenced in a study of OX40 agonist ivuxolimab in advanced cancers. Clones were read by immunoSEQ multiplex PCR, and TCRdb kept only the in-frame ones, dropping some. The repertoire holds tens of thousands of clones, with more than 80% as singletons. Sample: CD4+ or CD8+ T cells sorted from blood, taken in a trial of the OX40 agonist ivuxolimab. These TCRs come from an adult with an advanced solid tumor such as melanoma, head and neck, liver or kidney cancer.

This chain connects TRBV19 to TRBJ2-7, with 7 bases matching TRBD2. V dropped 1 base and J dropped 0; count of bases not matched to a gene: 15. CDR3 size: 19 residues. Germline lookup yields CDR1 LNHDA and CDR2 SQIVND (reference sequence). Here the CDR3 DNA reads TGTGCCAGTAGTATAGCCGCCTGGAAGCGGGGAAACAGCTCCTACGAGCAGTACTTC. Translation: CASSIAAWKRGNSSYEQYF.

The chain has TRBV5-5 and TRBJ1-2, with 7 bases that match TRBD1. The V gene's germline CDR1 is SGHKS and CDR2 YYEKEE (reference sequence). J gave up 7 bases and V 2 bases, and 8 bases lay outside the gene matches. CDR3 length: 14 amino acids. The CDR3 bases are TGTGCCAGCAGCTTAAACAGGGGAAAAGGTGGCTACACCTTC. Its protein is CASSLNRGKGGYTF. The variable domain in full, completed from reference TRBV5-5 and TRBJ1-2, reads DAGVTQSPTHLIKTRGQQVTLRCSPISGHKSVSWYQQVLGQGPQFIFQYYEKEERGRGNFPDRFSARQFPNYSSELNVNALLLGDSALYLCASSLNRGKGGYTFGSGTRLTVV.

This clone was detected a few times. The chain employs TRBV7-3 and TRBJ1-6; D is perhaps TRBD1 (6 bases). Germline assignment: CDR1 SGHTA and CDR2 FQGTGA. V gave up 1 base and J gave up 9 bases, with 13 bases separating them. This CDR3 has 15 amino acids. The CDR3 sequence is CASSLRAGDASPLHF. The CDR3 region has the DNA TGTGCCAGCAGCTTAAGGGCAGGGGATGCTTCACCCCTCCACTTT.

With respect to this clone: The same CDR3 can be traced to other DNA sequences in this sample. The genes are TRBV7-8 and TRBJ2-1; D gene ambiguous. V dropped 2 bases and J dropped 6 bases, with 17 bases sitting between them. The V gene's germline CDR1 is SGHVS and CDR2 FQNEAQ. CDR3 length: 16 amino acids. CDR3 protein: CASSLRDPGVVNEQFF. The CDR3 DNA reads as TGTGCCAGCAGCTTAAGAGACCCAGGCGTGGTCAATGAGCAGTTCTTC.

CDR3 in DNA: TGCGCCAGCAGCCACCCCGGGACAGGGGTCTACGAGCAGTACTTC. Translating gives CASSHPGTGVYEQYF. This chain links TRBV4-1 with TRBJ2-7; 10 bases fit TRBD1. After removal of 3 bases from V and 3 bases from J, the junction contained 5 bases not matched to a gene. CDR3 length equals 15 residues. Germline V gene sequence: CDR1 MGHRA, CDR2 YSYEKL.

Comments on this clone: Its ends do not fully match the called genes, so a read error is possible. The CDR3: CASSLGGSRGGSF. The CDR3 nucleotides are TGTGCCAGCAGTTTGGGCGGAAGCCGCGGAGGCTCCTTC. This sequence joins TRBV28 and TRBJ1-2, with no clear D. Germline CDR1 MDHEN, CDR2 SYDVKM. This CDR3 has 13 residues.

The chain links TRBV9 to TRBJ2-1, with 7 bases lining up with TRBD2. The CDR3 runs 15 residues. CDR1 SGDLS and CDR2 YYNGEE come from the germline V gene. Trimming cost V 0 bases and J 4 bases; bases outside gene matches: 4. CDR3 loop: CASSVGGTTYNEQFF. CDR3 bases: TGTGCCAGCAGCGTAGGCGGGACTACATACAATGAGCAGTTCTTC.

This clone was detected a few times. The chain couples TRBV5-1 to TRBJ1-1; D is uncertain. The CDR3 has 14 amino acids. Germline V gene lookup returns CDR1 SGHRS and CDR2 YFSETQ. Trimming pared 3 bases from V and 3 bases from J, leaving 12 bases between. CDR3 DNA: TGCGCCAGCAGCTCGAAAGGCTCGGACACTGAAGCTTTCTTT. Amino acids: CASSSKGSDTEAFF.

This clone came up a few times. This chain joins TRBV27 and TRBJ2-2; unclear D gene. This CDR3 contains 16 residues. CDR1 and CDR2 (germline): MNHEY, SMNVEV (reference sequence). Trimming took 1 base from V and 1 from J, leaving 10 bases between them. The CDR3 sequence: CASSLFYSQNTGELFF. CDR3 in DNA: TGTGCCAGCAGTTTATTCTACAGCCAGAACACCGGGGAGCTGTTTTTT.

The gene calls are TRBV7-9 and TRBJ1-2; D is unclear. This CDR3 contains 15 residues. V gave up 3 bases and J gave up 2 bases, with 13 bases separating them. Germline lookup yields CDR1 SEHNR and CDR2 FQNEAQ (reference sequence). Here the CDR3 reads CASSFFLETNYGYTF. The CDR3 nucleotides are TGTGCCAGCAGCTTTTTCTTGGAGACCAACTATGGCTACACCTTC.

This clone has ten or more counts. The chain recombines TRBV4-1 with TRBJ2-1; TRBD2 matches at 13 bases. Per germline, CDR1 MGHRA and CDR2 YSYEKL. The CDR3 spans 15 residues. V shed 4 bases, J shed 6 bases, and the junction held 3 bases outside the gene matches. The CDR3 here is CASSPGLAGANEQFF. DNA for the CDR3: TGCGCCAGCAGCCCCGGACTAGCGGGAGCCAATGAGCAGTTCTTC.

The CDR3 spells CASSLPGGKTTGELFF. The DNA for the CDR3 is TGTGCCAGCAGCCTCCCTGGGGGAAAGACTACCGGGGAGCTGTTTTTT. The V call is TRBV7-9, the J call TRBJ2-2; D is perhaps TRBD1 or TRBD2 (5 bases each). CDR3 size: 16 residues. Trimming removed 5 bases at V and 5 bases at J, with 18 bases between. Germline-derived CDR1 and CDR2 are SEHNR and FQNEAQ (reference sequence).

This clone was seen more than once but under ten times. The CDR3 nucleotides are TGTGCCAGCAGTACCGGACTGTTGAGCTCCTACAATGAGCAGTTCTTC. It is translated as CASSTGLLSSYNEQFF. The chain links TRBV11-1 to TRBJ2-1; tentative D call: TRBD2 (5 bases). The CDR3 contains 16 residues. Germline-derived CDR1 and CDR2 are SGHAT and FQDESV (reference sequence). The V end lost 6 bases, the J end lost 0 bases, and 15 bases lay between the germline ends.

The gene calls are TRBV30 and TRBJ2-7, with D unclear. Trimming took off 2 bases at V and 0 bases at J, with 8 bases between the two ends. This CDR3 is 13 amino acids long. The germline V gene has CDR1 GTSNPN and CDR2 SVGIG (reference sequence). The CDR3 sequence is CAWSLGSSYEQYF. CDR3 DNA: TGTGCCTGGAGTCTAGGCAGCTCCTACGAGCAGTACTTC.

V and J are TRBV11-2 and TRBJ2-3; no firm D call. From germline, CDR1 is SGHAT and CDR2 FQNNGV. The CDR3 is made up of 14 amino acids. Trimming removed 0 bases at V and 0 bases at J, with 4 bases between. The CDR3 DNA sequence: TGTGCCAGCAGCTTAGAGCCAAGCACAGATACGCAGTATTTT. Amino acids: CASSLEPSTDTQYF.

This clone was observed a single time. The chain has TRBV7-9 and TRBJ2-5, with 12 positions matching TRBD2. The CDR3 length is 16 residues. V shed 6 bases, J shed 0 bases, and the junction held 5 bases outside the gene matches. Germline assignment: CDR1 SEHNR and CDR2 FQNEAQ (reference sequence). The DNA of the CDR3 is TGTGCCAGCAGTAAAGGACTAGCGGGGAACCAAGAGACCCAGTACTTC. It is translated as CASSKGLAGNQETQYF.

This chain uses TRBV14 with TRBJ2-7, with 9 bases fitting TRBD2. Trimming removed 0 bases from V and 1 base from J; junction bases left unmatched: 13. Germline V CDR1 and CDR2: SGHDN, FVKESK. The CDR3 is 19 amino acids. The CDR3 sequence is CASSQDPRLAEKGSYEQYF. The CDR3 coding sequence is TGTGCCAGCAGCCAAGACCCCCGACTAGCGGAGAAGGGTTCCTACGAGCAGTACTTC.

The rearrangement links TRBV9 to TRBJ2-7, with 8 bases lining up with TRBD2. V dropped 0 bases and J dropped 3; count of bases not matched to a gene: 5. Germline V gene sequence: CDR1 SGDLS, CDR2 YYNGEE. The length of the CDR3 is 15 residues. The CDR3 loop is CASSVAASGHYEQYF. DNA of the CDR3: TGTGCCAGCAGCGTAGCTGCTAGCGGGCACTACGAGCAGTACTTC.

V gene TRBV5-6 combines with J gene TRBJ2-7; TRBD2 might be the D (6 bases). The CDR3 totals 14 residues. Germline values: CDR1 SGHDT, CDR2 YYEEEE. With 0 bases removed from V and 1 base from J, the gap between germline ends came to 8 bases. The CDR3 is CASSLVGRSYEQYF. CDR3 DNA: TGTGCCAGCAGCTTGGTTGGGAGGTCCTACGAGCAGTACTTC.

V and J are TRBV6-1 and TRBJ1-1; possible D gene TRBD1, 5 bases. Germline V CDR1 and CDR2: MNHNS, SASEGT. This CDR3 spans 13 amino acids. V was pared by 4 bases and J by 6 bases, with 12 bases between. CDR3: CASSAGGIAEAFF. The DNA of the CDR3 is TGTGCCAGCAGTGCTGGGGGTATTGCTGAAGCTTTCTTT.

CDR3 residues: CASSLVTEVDEQFF. Written as DNA, the CDR3 is TGCGCCAGCAGCTTGGTAACGGAGGTGGATGAGCAGTTCTTC. V usage is TRBV5-1 and J usage is TRBJ2-1, with D possibly matching TRBD2 (5 bases). V gave up 0 bases and J gave up 8 bases, with 12 bases separating them. There are 14 residues in the CDR3. In germline, CDR1 is SGHRS, CDR2 YFSETQ.

The chain couples TRBV18 to TRBJ2-1; maybe TRBD2 (6 bases). This CDR3 spans 14 amino acids. The V end lost 0 bases, the J end lost 6 bases, and 9 bases lay between the germline ends. Germline V gene lookup returns CDR1 KGHSH and CDR2 LQKENI. CDR3 amino acids: CASSPPFGGNEQFF. DNA of the CDR3: TGTGCCAGCTCACCACCCTTCGGGGGCAATGAGCAGTTCTTC.

V usage is TRBV7-9 and J usage is TRBJ2-1; no clear D gene. Between the trimmed V and J ends, which lost 1 base and 7 bases, there was a span of 5 bases. Germline V gene lookup returns CDR1 SEHNR and CDR2 FQNEAQ (reference sequence). The CDR3 is 12 residues long. The CDR3 DNA follows: TGTGCCAGCAGCTTAGTTCATAATGAGCAGTTCTTC. Translation: CASSLVHNEQFF.

This clone was seen more than once but under ten times. This chain joins TRBV29-1 and TRBJ2-3; 7 bases agree with TRBD2. J was trimmed by 4 bases and V by 4 bases; bases with no gene match: 11. CDR3 length equals 15 residues. In germline, CDR1 is SQVTM, CDR2 ANQGSEA. The CDR3 region is CSVAGREGLADTQYF. In nucleotides, the CDR3 is TGCAGCGTTGCAGGGAGGGAGGGCCTGGCAGATACGCAGTATTTT.